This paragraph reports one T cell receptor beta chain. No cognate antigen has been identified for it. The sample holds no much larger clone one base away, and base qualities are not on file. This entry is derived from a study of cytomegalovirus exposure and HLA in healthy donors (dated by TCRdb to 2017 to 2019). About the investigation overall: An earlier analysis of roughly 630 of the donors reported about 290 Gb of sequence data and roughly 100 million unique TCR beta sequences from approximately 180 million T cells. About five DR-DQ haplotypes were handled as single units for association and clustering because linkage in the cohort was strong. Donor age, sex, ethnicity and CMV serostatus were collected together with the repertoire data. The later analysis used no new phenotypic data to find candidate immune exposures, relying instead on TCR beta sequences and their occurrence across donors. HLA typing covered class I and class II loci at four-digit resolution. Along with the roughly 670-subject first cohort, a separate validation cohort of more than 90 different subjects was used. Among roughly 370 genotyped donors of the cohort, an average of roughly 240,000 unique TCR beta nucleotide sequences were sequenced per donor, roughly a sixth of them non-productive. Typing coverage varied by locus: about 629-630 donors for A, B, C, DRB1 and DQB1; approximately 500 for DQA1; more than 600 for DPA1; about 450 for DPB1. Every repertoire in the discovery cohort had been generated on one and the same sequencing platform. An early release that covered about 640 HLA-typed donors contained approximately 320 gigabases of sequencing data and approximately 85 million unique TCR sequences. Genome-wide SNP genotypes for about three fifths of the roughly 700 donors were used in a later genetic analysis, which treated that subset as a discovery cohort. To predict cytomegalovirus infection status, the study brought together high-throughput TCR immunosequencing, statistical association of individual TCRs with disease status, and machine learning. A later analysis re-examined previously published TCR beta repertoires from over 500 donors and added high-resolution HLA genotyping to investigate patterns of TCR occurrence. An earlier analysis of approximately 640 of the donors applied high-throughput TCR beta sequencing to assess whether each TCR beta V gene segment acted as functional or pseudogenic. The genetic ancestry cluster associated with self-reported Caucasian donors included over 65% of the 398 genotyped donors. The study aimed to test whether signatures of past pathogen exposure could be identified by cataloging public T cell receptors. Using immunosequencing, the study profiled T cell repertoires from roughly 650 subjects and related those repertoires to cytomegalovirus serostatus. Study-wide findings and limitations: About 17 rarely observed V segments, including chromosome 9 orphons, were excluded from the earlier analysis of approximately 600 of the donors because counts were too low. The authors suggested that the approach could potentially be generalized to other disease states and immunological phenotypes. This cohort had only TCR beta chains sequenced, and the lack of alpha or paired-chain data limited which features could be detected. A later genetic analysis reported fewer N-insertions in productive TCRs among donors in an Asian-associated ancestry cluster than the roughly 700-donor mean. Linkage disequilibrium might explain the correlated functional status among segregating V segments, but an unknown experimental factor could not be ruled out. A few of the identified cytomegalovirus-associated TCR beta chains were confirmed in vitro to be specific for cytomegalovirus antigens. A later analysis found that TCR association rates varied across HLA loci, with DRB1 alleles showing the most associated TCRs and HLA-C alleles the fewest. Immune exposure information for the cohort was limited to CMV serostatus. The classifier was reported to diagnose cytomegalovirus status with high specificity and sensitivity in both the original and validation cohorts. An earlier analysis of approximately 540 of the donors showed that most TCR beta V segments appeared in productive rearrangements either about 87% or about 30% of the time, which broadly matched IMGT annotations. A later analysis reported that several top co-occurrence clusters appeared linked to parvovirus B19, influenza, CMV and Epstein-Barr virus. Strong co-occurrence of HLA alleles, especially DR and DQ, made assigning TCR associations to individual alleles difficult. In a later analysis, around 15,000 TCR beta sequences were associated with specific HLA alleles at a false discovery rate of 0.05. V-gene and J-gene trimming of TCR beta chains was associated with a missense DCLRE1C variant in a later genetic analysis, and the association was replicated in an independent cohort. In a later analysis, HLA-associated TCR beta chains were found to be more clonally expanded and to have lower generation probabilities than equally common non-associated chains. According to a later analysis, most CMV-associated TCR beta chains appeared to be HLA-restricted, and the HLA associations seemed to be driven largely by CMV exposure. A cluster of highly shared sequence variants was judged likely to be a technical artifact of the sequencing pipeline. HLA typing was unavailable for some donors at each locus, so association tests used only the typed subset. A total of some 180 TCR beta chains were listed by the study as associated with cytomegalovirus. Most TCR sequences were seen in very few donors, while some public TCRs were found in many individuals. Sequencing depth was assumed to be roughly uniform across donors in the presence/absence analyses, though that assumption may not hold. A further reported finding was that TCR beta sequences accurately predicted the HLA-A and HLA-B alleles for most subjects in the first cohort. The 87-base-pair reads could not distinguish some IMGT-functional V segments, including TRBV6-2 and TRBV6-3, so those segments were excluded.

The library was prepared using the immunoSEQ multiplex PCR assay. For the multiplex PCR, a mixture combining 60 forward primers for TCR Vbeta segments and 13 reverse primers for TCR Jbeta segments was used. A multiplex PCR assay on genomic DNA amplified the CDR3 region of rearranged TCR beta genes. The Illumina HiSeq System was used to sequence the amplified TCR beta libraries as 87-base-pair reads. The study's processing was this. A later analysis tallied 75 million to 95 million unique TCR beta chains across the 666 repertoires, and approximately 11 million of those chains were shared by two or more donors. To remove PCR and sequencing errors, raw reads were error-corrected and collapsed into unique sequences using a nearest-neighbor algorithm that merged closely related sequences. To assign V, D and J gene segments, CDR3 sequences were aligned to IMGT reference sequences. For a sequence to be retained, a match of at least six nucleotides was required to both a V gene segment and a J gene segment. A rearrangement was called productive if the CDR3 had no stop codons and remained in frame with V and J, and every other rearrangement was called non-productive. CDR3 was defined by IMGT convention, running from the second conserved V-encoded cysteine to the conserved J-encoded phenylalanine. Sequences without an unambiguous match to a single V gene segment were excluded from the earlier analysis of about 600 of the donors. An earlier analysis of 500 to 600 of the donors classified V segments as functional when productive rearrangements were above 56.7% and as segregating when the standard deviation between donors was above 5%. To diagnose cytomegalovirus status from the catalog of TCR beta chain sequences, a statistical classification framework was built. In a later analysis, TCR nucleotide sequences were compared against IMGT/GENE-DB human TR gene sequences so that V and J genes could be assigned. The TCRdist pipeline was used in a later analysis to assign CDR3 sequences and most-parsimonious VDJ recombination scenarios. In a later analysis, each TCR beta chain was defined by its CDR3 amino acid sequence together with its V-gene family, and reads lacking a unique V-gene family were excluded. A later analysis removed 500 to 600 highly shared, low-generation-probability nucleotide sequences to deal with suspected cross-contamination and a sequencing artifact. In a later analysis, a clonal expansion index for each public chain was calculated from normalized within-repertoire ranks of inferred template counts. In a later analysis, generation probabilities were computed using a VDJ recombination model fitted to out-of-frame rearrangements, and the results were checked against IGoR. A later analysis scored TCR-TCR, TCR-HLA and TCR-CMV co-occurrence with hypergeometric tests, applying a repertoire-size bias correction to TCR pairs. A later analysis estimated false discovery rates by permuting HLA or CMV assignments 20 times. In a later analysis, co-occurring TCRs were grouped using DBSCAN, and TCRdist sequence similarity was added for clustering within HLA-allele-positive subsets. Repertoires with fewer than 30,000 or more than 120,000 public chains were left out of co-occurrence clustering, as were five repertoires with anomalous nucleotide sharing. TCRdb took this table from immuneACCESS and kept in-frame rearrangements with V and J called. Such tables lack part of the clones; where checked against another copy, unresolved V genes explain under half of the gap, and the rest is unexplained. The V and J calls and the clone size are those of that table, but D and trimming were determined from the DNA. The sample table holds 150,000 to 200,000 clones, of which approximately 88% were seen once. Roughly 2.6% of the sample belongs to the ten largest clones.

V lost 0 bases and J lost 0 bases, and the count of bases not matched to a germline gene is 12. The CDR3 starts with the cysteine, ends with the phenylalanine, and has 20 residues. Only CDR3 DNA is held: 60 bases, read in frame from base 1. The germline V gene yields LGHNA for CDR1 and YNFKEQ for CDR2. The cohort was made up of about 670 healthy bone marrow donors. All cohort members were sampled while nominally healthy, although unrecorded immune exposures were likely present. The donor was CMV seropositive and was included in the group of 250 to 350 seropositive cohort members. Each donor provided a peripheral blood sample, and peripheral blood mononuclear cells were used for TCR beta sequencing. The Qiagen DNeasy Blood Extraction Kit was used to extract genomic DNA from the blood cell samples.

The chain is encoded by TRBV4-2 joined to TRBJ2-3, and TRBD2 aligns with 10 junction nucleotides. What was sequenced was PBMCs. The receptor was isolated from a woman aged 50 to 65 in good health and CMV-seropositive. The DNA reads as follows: TGTGCCAGCAGCCAAGAAACGGGGCTAGCGGGGGTCCCTAGCACAGATACGCAGTATTTT. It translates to CASSQETGLAGVPSTDTQYF.